The 6 T cell receptor beta chains in this list originate from one sample, sequenced in a study of blood T cell repertoires in COVID-19. Method: immunoSEQ multiplex PCR; TCRdb's copy keeps in-frame clones and lacks some. Here the sample spans approximately 10,000 clones, over 70% being singletons. Specimen: peripheral blood. Receptors originate from a human donor in a cohort sampled during active COVID-19.

The chain joins TRBV7-6 to TRBJ2-3, with D possibly being TRBD1 (6 bases). Germline V lookup: CDR1 SGHVS, CDR2 FNYEAQ. The CDR3 contains 15 residues. V was shortened by 3 bases and J by 0 bases, with 10 bases between the two germline ends. This chain's CDR3 is CASSLNQGSTDTQYF. Here the CDR3 DNA reads TGTGCCAGCAGCTTGAACCAGGGGAGCACAGATACGCAGTATTTT.

V usage is TRBV27 and J usage is TRBJ2-6; D not resolved. This CDR3 is built from 18 residues. Germline CDR1 reads MNHEY; CDR2 reads SMNVEV (reference sequence). Trimming took 1 base from V and 2 from J, leaving 15 bases between them. The DNA for the CDR3 is TGTGCCAGCAGTTTATGGCCACCTAGTGTAGCTGGGGCCAACGTCCTGACTTTC. Protein sequence: CASSLWPPSVAGANVLTF.

V and J are TRBV30 and TRBJ1-2; tentatively, D is TRBD1 (6 bases). CDR1 GTSNPN and CDR2 SVGIG come from the germline V gene (reference sequence). The CDR3 is 14 amino acids. The ends were cut back, 2 bases at V and 5 bases at J, with 15 bases in the middle. The CDR3 bases are TGTGCCTGGAGTCGACGGCCCAGGGGTTATGGCTACACCTTC. This translates into CAWSRRPRGYGYTF.

The chain recombines TRBV19 with TRBJ2-1, with 16 bases aligning to TRBD2. The germline V gene has CDR1 LNHDA and CDR2 SQIVND (reference sequence). This CDR3 is 20 amino acids long. Germline trimming cut 7 bases from V and 0 bases from J; bases unmatched to any gene: 12. For the CDR3, the DNA is TGTGCCAGTACCTCCCTCCCGGGACTAGCGGGAGGGAGCTCCTACAATGAGCAGTTCTTC. Its protein product is CASTSLPGLAGGSSYNEQFF.

The chain is built from TRBV7-2 and TRBJ2-3; D uncertain. Trimming took off 6 bases at V and 4 bases at J, with 11 bases between the two ends. The germline CDR1 and CDR2 sequences are SGHTA and FQGNSA. The CDR3 sequence is 13 residues long. CDR3 nucleotide sequence: TGTGCCAGCAGACATCGTAACGCAGATACGCAGTATTTT. This translates into CASRHRNADTQYF.

Here the CDR3 DNA reads TGTGCCAGCAGCCTAGACTCTTACGAGCAGTACTTC. This codes for CASSLDSYEQYF. The genes are TRBV12-3 or TRBV12-4 and TRBJ2-7, with D uncertain. Trimming left V 6 bases short and J 4 bases short, with 10 bases between. The length of the CDR3 is 12 residues.